The clone carrying this T cell receptor beta chain was seen more than once but under ten times. Its antigen is not known. These data belong to a study of beta chain features in type 1 diabetes. The study's findings and limits: Fewer insertions but more deletions were seen at VDJ junctions in type 1 diabetes patients.

From germline, CDR1 is SGHRS and CDR2 YFSETQ. The CDR3 covers 14 residues. Trimming cost V 0 bases and J 4 bases, with 10 bases left between them. Expressed TCRB transcripts were sequenced after all isolated RNA was converted to cDNA. Clones were read by immunoSEQ multiplex PCR, and TCRdb kept only the in-frame ones, dropping some. This sample has 500,000 to 700,000 clones, with around 15% found just once. Sorted CD4+ subsets: naive, central memory, regulatory, stem cell-like memory (CD45RO/CCR7/CD25/CD127/CD95/CD27 panel). The rearrangement uses TRBV5-1 and TRBJ1-1; TRBD1 is a possible D gene (5 bases). The receptor comes from a man aged 18 to 35 in good health. Sequenced material: naive CD4+ T cells from blood. The DNA of the CDR3 is TGCGCCAGCAGCTTGGCGGCAGGGTCCACTGAAGCTTTCTTT. Translating it yields CASSLAAGSTEAFF.